This TCR beta chain was retrieved from a study of OX40 agonist ivuxolimab in advanced cancers. Across the study: Each patient was given ivuxolimab into a vein every 2 weeks, at 0.01 to 10 mg/kg. Patients in dose escalation had liver, melanoma, kidney or head and neck cancers.

The table came from immunoSEQ multiplex PCR; TCRdb's copy has only in-frame clones and leaves some out. The sample records more than 45,000 clones, about nine tenths being singletons. About this clone itself: Its target is unknown.

Study-wide findings and caveats: At 0.1 to 3.0 mg/kg and by week 6, clonal expansion occurred in CD4+ and CD8+ blood T cells.

Enrollment shut out patients with autoimmune disease history or systemic immunosuppression. V lost 2 bases, J lost 12 bases, and 14 bases lay in between. The germline V gene has CDR1 MGHRA and CDR2 YSYEKL. This CDR3 has 13 residues. The sequencing here drew on CD4+ or CD8+ T cells sorted from blood, taken in a trial of the OX40 agonist ivuxolimab. The rearrangement uses TRBV4-1 and TRBJ2-1; TRBD2 is a possible D gene (5 bases). The receptor was derived from an adult with an advanced solid tumor such as melanoma, head and neck, liver or kidney cancer. DNA for the CDR3: TGCGCCAGCAGCCAATCCAATATCGGGGTGCAGTTCTTC. This gives the protein CASSQSNIGVQFF.